Here is one T cell receptor beta chain with its context. The record originates from a study of early stage breast cancer tumors. The germline V gene encodes CDR1 ENHRY and CDR2 SYGVKD. The CDR3 has 12 amino acids. V lost 6 bases to trimming and J lost 6 bases; unmatched junction nucleotides: 1. Produced via immunoSEQ multiplex PCR; TCRdb's table is partial and in-frame only. The sample has some 24,000 clones, roughly 67% seen once. This sequence originates from a person between 60 and 70 years old with breast cancer. Sequencing used breast tumor tissue. The chain carries TRBV10-3 and TRBJ2-2, with TRBD2 matching 7 bases. The CDR3 here is CAISTSAGELFF. CDR3 in DNA: TGTGCCATCAGCACTAGCGCCGGGGAGCTGTTTTTT.